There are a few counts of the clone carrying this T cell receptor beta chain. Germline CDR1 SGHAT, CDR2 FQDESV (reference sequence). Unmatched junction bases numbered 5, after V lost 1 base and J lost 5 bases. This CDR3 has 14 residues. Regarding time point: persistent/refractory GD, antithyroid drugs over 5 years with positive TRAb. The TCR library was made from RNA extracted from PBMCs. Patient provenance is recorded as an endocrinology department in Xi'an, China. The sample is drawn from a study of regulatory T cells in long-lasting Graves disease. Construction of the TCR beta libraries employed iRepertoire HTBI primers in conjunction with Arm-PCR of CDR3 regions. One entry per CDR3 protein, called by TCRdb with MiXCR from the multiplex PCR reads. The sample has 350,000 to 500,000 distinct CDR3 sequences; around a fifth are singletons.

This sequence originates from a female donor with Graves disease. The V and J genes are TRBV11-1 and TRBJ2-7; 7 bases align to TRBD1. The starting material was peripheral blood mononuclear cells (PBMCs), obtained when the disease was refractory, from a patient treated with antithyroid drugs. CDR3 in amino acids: CASSLVGGNDEQYF. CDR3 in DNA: TGTGCCAGCAGCTTAGTAGGGGGCAACGACGAGCAGTACTTC.